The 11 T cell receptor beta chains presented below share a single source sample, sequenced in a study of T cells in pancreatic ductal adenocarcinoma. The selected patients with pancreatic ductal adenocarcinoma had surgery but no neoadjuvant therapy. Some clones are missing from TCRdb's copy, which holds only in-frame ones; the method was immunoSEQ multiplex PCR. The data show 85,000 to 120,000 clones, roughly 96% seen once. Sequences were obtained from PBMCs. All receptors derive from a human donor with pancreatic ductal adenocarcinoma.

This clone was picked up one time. The CDR3 protein is CASSLGQGRGYTF. The CDR3 DNA follows: TGCGCCAGCAGCTTGGGACAGGGACGCGGCTACACCTTC. V gene TRBV5-1 combines with J gene TRBJ1-2; TRBD1 matches at 7 bases. This CDR3 has 13 amino acids. Trimming at V came to 0 bases and at J to 8 bases, leaving 4 bases not matched to a gene. Germline V gene data show CDR1 as SGHRS and CDR2 as YFSETQ.

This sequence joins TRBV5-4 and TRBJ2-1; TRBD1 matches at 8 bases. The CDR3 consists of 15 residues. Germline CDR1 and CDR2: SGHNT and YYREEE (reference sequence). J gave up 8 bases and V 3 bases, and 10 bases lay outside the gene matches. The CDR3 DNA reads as TGTGCCAGCAGCTCAAGACAGGGGAGCACCGATGAGCAGTTCTTC. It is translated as CASSSRQGSTDEQFF.

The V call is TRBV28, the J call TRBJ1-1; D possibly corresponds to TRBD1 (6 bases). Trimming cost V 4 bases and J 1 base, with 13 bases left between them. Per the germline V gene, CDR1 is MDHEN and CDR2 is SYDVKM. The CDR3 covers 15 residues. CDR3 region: CASSSSGEANTEAFF. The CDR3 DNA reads TGTGCCAGCAGTTCGTCAGGGGAAGCGAACACTGAAGCTTTCTTT.

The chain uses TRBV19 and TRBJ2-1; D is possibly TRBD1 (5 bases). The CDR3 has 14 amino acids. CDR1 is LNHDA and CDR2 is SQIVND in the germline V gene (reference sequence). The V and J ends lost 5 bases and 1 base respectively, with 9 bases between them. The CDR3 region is CASSQGFSYNEQFF. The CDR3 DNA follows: TGTGCCAGTAGTCAGGGATTTTCCTACAATGAGCAGTTCTTC.

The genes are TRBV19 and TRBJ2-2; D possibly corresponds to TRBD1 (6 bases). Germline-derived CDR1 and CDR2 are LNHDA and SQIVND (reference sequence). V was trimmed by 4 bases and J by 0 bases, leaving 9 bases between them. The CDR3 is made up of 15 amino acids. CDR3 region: CASSTRGSNTGELFF. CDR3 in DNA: TGTGCCAGTAGTACCAGGGGATCGAACACCGGGGAGCTGTTTTTT.

The DNA of the CDR3 is TGTGCCTGGAGTGTGAACGGGAGGAGGGAGACCCAGTACTTC. Translating gives CAWSVNGRRETQYF. The V call is TRBV30, the J call TRBJ2-5; the match to TRBD2 covers 7 bases. This CDR3 spans 14 amino acids. CDR1 and CDR2 (germline): GTSNPN, SVGIG (reference sequence). The trim removed 0 bases at V and 5 bases at J, leaving 6 bases unmatched.

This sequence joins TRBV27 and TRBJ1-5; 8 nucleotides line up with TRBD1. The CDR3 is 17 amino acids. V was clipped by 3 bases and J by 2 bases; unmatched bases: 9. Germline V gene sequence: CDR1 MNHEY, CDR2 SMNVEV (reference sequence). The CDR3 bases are TGTGCCAGCAGTTTCTCAGGGGGCGCGGGTGGCAATCAGCCCCAGCATTTT. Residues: CASSFSGGAGGNQPQHF.

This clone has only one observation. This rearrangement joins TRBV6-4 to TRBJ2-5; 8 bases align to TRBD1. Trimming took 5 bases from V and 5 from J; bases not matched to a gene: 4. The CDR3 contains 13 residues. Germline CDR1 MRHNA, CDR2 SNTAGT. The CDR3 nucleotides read TGTGCCAGCAGTAGACAGGGGTGGGAGACCCAGTACTTC. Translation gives CASSRQGWETQYF.

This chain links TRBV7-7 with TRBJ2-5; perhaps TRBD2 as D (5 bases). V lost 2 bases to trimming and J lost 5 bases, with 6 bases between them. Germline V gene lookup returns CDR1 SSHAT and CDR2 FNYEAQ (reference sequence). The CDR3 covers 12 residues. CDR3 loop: CASSLSGETQYF. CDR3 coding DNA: TGTGCCAGCAGCTTAAGCGGCGAGACCCAGTACTTC.

The CDR3, as DNA: TGTGCCAGCAGTTCGGTTCAAGAGACCCAGTACTTC. It translates to CASSSVQETQYF. The chain employs TRBV6-6 and TRBJ2-5, with D unclear. The CDR3 is 12 residues long. The V gene's germline CDR1 is MNHNY and CDR2 SVGAGI (reference sequence). Trimming stripped 4 bases from V and 2 bases from J, with 5 bases between.

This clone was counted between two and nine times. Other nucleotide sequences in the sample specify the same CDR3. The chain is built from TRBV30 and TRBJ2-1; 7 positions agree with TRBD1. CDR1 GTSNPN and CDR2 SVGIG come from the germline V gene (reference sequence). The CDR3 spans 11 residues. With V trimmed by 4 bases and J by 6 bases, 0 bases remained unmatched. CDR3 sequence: CAWNRGNEQFF. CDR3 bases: TGTGCCTGGAACAGGGGCAATGAGCAGTTCTTC.